The 18 T cell receptor beta chains listed next were all sequenced from one sample in a study of CD8 T cells in Susac syndrome. cDNA came from around 0.5 to 1 ug RNA primed by random hexamers. TCRdb re-called the immunoSEQ multiplex PCR reads through MiXCR, storing one row per CDR3 protein. The table records 95,000 to 150,000 distinct CDR3 sequences, approximately 94% of them present only once. The source material was CD4+ T cells from PBMCs. These receptors originate from a human donor in good health.

The gene calls are TRBV18 and TRBJ2-7; maybe TRBD2 (5 bases). Trimming pared 0 bases from V and 3 bases from J, leaving 12 bases between. There are 15 residues in the CDR3. The germline CDR1 and CDR2 sequences are KGHSH and LQKENI. The CDR3 nucleotides are TGTGCCAGCTCACCACCTAGCGCTTCCAGCTACGAGCAGTACTTC. It specifies CASSPPSASSYEQYF.

The V call is TRBV12-3 or TRBV12-4, the J call TRBJ2-3, with a weak D call TRBD2 (6 bases). This CDR3 has 15 residues. V shed 4 bases and J shed 0 bases, with 11 bases lying between them. Written as DNA, the CDR3 is TGTGCCAGCAGTTCCAGCGGAGGGAGCACAGATACGCAGTATTTT. Its translation is CASSSSGGSTDTQYF.

The chain has TRBV20-1 and TRBJ2-7; D is uncertain. CDR1 and CDR2 from the germline V gene are DFQATT and SNEGSKA (reference sequence). Trimming cost V 5 bases and J 1 base, with 9 bases left between them. The CDR3 extends over 12 amino acids. CDR3 residues: CSAVLQSYEQYF. CDR3 DNA sequence: TGCAGTGCTGTCCTACAGTCCTACGAGCAGTACTTC.

This clonotype came up once. The chain employs TRBV9 and TRBJ1-6; unclear D gene. CDR3 size: 14 residues. Per the germline V gene, CDR1 is SGDLS and CDR2 is YYNGEE. Trimming cost V 1 base and J 8 bases, with 10 bases left between them. For the CDR3, the DNA is TGTGCCAGCAGCGTAAGGGTGTCTGATTCACCCCTCCACTTT. Its translation: CASSVRVSDSPLHF.

The V call is TRBV3-1, the J call TRBJ1-1; TRBD1 is a possible D gene (5 bases). This CDR3 is 13 amino acids long. Trimming stripped 3 bases from V and 5 bases from J, with 10 bases between. Germline lookup yields CDR1 LGHDT and CDR2 YNNKEL (reference sequence). The CDR3 DNA follows: TGTGCCAGCAGCCATGGCGGGGGGACTGAAGCTTTCTTT. Amino acids: CASSHGGGTEAFF.

The chain has TRBV2 and TRBJ1-2; D is unclear. Trimming cost V 2 bases and J 6 bases, with 7 bases left between them. The CDR3 length is 12 residues. Germline V lookup: CDR1 SNHLY, CDR2 FYNNEI. For the CDR3, the DNA is TGTGCCAGCAGTGAACAGACTGATGGCTACACCTTC. Residues: CASSEQTDGYTF. Together with reference TRBV2 and TRBJ1-2, the CDR3 gives the full variable domain: EPEVTQTPSHQVTQMGQEVILRCVPISNHLYFYWYRQILGQKVEFLVSFYNNEISEKSEIFDDQFSVERPDGSNFTLKIRSTKLEDSAMYFCASSEQTDGYTFGSGTRLTVV.

The chain carries TRBV9 and TRBJ2-1, with TRBD2 matching 7 bases. CDR3 length: 15 amino acids. CDR1 SGDLS and CDR2 YYNGEE come from the germline V gene. V lost 0 bases and J lost 2; bases outside the gene matches: 2. DNA for the CDR3: TGTGCCAGCAGCGTAGCCGGGGGGACCTACAATGAGCAGTTCTTC. Translation: CASSVAGGTYNEQFF.

The chain has TRBV7-9 and TRBJ2-1, with 8 bases lining up with TRBD2. V shed 1 base, J shed 4 bases, and the junction held 3 bases outside the gene matches. The CDR3 extends over 15 amino acids. Germline loops: CDR1 SEHNR, CDR2 FQNEAQ (reference sequence). This CDR3 reads CASSLEGLAYNEQFF. The CDR3 DNA is TGTGCCAGCAGCTTAGAAGGACTAGCTTACAATGAGCAGTTCTTC. Combining the CDR3 with reference TRBV7-9 and TRBJ2-1 gives the whole variable domain DTGVSQNPRHKITKRGQNVTFRCDPISEHNRLYWYRQTLGQGPEFLTYFQNEAQLEKSRLLSDRFSAERPKGSFSTLEIQRTEQGDSAMYLCASSLEGLAYNEQFFGPGTRLTVL.

The chain carries TRBV29-1 and TRBJ2-5, with TRBD1 matching over 8 bases. With 8 bases clipped from V and 2 bases from J, the junction kept 4 bases outside the gene matches. The CDR3 runs to 12 residues. Germline V gene sequence: CDR1 SQVTM, CDR2 ANQGSEA. The CDR3 region is CSSRDRQETQYF. The CDR3 DNA follows: TGCAGCTCCCGGGACAGGCAAGAGACCCAGTACTTC.

The chain joins TRBV11-2 to TRBJ2-1; D assignment may be TRBD1 or TRBD2 (5 bases each). The CDR3 spans 14 residues. Germline CDR1 SGHAT, CDR2 FQNNGV. V lost 5 bases and J lost 9, with 17 bases in between. The CDR3 coding sequence is TGTGCCAGCAGCCTATCGGGGCTCCAAGGTGAGCAGTTCTTC. Its translation is CASSLSGLQGEQFF.

The rearrangement joins TRBV19 to TRBJ1-1; D not resolved. This CDR3 spans 14 amino acids. V lost 10 bases to trimming and J lost 4 bases, with 19 bases between them. CDR1 and CDR2 from the germline V gene are LNHDA and SQIVND (reference sequence). CDR3 region: CANKTDPLSTEAFF. DNA of the CDR3: TGTGCCAATAAGACGGACCCTCTGAGCACTGAAGCTTTCTTT.

The chain couples TRBV18 to TRBJ1-1, with D maybe TRBD1 (5 bases). The CDR3 sequence is 17 residues long. Germline V gene lookup returns CDR1 KGHSH and CDR2 LQKENI. The V end was cut by 6 bases, the J end by 0 bases, with 20 bases between. The CDR3 is CASSSAGPGRVNTEAFF. The CDR3 nucleotides are TGTGCCAGCTCGTCCGCGGGACCAGGGCGGGTGAACACTGAAGCTTTCTTT.

The V gene is TRBV20-1, the J gene TRBJ2-1, with 10 bases aligning to TRBD2. V trimming: 6 bases; J trimming: 7 bases; junction bases outside the gene matches: 9. This CDR3 comprises 14 residues. The germline V gene has CDR1 DFQATT and CDR2 SNEGSKA (reference sequence). The CDR3 region has the DNA TGCAGTGCGGGAGGGACTAGCGAGCCTAATGAGCAGTTCTTC. Translating it yields CSAGGTSEPNEQFF.

In nucleotides, the CDR3 is TGCAGCGTTGAGGACATGCCTAAACCTGGCTATGGCTACACCTTC. It yields the protein CSVEDMPKPGYGYTF. The chain employs TRBV29-1 and TRBJ1-2; tentatively, D is TRBD1 (5 bases). V was cut by 3 bases and J by 4 bases, with 18 bases left in between. This CDR3 has 15 amino acids. The germline V gene encodes CDR1 SQVTM and CDR2 ANQGSEA.

The V call is TRBV5-1, the J call TRBJ2-2; TRBD1 is a possible D gene (6 bases). The CDR3 runs to 15 residues. Germline loops: CDR1 SGHRS, CDR2 YFSETQ. Trimming took 7 bases from V and 1 from J, leaving 14 bases between them. CDR3 in DNA: TGCGCCAGCTTCTTGGGGGCCGGGAACACCGGGGAGCTGTTTTTT. As protein: CASFLGAGNTGELFF.

The chain carries TRBV2 and TRBJ2-7; D is ambiguous. The ends were cut back, 0 bases at V and 2 bases at J, with 8 bases in the middle. The germline gives CDR1 SNHLY, CDR2 FYNNEI. This CDR3 is built from 14 residues. Written as DNA, the CDR3 is TGTGCCAGCAGTGAAGCTCGGCAGCCCTACGAGCAGTACTTC. Translating gives CASSEARQPYEQYF.

V gene TRBV5-1 combines with J gene TRBJ2-1, with a possible D match to TRBD2 (6 bases). The germline V gene has CDR1 SGHRS and CDR2 YFSETQ. The CDR3 is 16 residues long. V dropped 4 bases and J dropped 4 bases, with 18 bases sitting between them. In DNA, the CDR3 is TGCGCCAGCAGCGAAATGGCCGGGACTGCTTACAATGAGCAGTTCTTC. This encodes CASSEMAGTAYNEQFF.

The rearrangement uses TRBV12-3 or TRBV12-4 and TRBJ2-3; D is unclear. Trimming stripped 4 bases from V and 2 bases from J, with 4 bases between. The CDR3 consists of 12 residues. In DNA, the CDR3 is TGTGCCAGCAGTTCTATCACAGATACGCAGTATTTT. Translation gives CASSSITDTQYF.